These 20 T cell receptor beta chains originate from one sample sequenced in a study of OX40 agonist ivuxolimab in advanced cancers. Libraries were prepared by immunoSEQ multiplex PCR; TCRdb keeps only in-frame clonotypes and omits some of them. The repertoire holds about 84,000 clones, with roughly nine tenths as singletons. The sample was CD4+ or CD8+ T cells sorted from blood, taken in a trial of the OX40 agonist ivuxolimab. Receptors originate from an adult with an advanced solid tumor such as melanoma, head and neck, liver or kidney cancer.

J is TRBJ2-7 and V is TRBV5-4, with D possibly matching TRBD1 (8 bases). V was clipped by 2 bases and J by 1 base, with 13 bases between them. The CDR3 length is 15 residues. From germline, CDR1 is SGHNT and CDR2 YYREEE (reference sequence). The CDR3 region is CASSLQGGSSYEQYF. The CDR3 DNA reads TGTGCCAGCAGCTTACAGGGGGGGAGTTCCTACGAGCAGTACTTC.

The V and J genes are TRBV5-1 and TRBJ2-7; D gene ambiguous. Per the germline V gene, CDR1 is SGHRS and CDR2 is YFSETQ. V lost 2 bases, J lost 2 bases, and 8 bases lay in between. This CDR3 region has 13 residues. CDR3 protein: CASSLGLTYEQYF. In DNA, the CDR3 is TGCGCCAGCAGCTTAGGGCTTACCTACGAGCAGTACTTC.

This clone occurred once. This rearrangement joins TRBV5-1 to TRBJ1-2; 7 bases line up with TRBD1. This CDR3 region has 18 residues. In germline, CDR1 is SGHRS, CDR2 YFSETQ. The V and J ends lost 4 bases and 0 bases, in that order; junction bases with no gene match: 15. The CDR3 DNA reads TGCGCCAGCAGCCGAGCCCGGGACAGCGGACCACCTAACTATGGCTACACCTTC. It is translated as CASSRARDSGPPNYGYTF.

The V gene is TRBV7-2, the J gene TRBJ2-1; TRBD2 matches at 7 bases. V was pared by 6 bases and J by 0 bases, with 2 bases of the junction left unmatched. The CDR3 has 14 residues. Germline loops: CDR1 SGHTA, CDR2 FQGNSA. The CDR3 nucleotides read TGTGCCAGCAGTCTAGCGGACTCCTACAATGAGCAGTTCTTC. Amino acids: CASSLADSYNEQFF.

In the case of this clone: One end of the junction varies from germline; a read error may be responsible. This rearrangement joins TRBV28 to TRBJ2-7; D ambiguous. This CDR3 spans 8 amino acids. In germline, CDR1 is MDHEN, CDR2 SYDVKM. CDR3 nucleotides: TGTGCCAGCGCGCGGCCGGGCTTC. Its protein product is CASARPGF.

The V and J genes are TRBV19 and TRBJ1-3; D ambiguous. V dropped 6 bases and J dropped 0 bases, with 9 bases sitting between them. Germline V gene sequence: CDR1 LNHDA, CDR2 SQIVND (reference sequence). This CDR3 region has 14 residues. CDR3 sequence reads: CASSDLSSGNTIYF. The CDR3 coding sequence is TGTGCCAGTAGCGACCTAAGCTCTGGAAACACCATATATTTT.

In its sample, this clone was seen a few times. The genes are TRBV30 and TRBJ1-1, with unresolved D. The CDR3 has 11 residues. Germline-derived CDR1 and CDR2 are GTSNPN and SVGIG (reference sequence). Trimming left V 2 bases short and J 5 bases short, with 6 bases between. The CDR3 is CAWSSVTEAFF. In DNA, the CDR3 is TGTGCCTGGAGTTCTGTGACTGAAGCTTTCTTT.

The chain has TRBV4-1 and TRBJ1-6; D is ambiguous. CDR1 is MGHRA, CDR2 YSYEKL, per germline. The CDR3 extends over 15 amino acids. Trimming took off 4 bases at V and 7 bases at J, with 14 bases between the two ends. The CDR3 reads CASSPLVTGNSPLHF. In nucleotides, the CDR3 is TGCGCCAGCAGCCCACTAGTGACTGGAAATTCACCCCTCCACTTT.

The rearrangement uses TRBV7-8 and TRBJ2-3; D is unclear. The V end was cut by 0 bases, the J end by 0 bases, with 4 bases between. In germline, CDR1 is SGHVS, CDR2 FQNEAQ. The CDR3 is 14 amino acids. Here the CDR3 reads CASSLAGSTDTQYF. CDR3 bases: TGTGCCAGCAGCTTAGCGGGAAGCACAGATACGCAGTATTTT.

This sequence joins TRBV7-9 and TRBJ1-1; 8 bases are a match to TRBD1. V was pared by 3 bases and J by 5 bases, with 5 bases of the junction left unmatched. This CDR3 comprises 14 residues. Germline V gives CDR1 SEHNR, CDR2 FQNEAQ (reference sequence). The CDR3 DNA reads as TGTGCCAGCAGCTTTGACAGGGGAGGGACTGAAGCTTTCTTT. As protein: CASSFDRGGTEAFF.

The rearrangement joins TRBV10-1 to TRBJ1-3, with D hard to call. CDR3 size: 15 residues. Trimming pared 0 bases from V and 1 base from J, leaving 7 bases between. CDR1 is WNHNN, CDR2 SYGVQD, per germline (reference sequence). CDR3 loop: CASSESTRSGNTIYF. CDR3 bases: TGCGCCAGCAGTGAGTCGACGAGATCTGGAAACACCATATATTTT.

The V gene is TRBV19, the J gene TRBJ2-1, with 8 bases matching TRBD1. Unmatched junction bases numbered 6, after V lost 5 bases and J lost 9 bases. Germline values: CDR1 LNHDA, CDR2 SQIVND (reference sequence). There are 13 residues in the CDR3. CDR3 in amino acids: CASSLNRGFEQFF. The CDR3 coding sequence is TGTGCCAGTAGTCTAAACAGGGGGTTTGAGCAGTTCTTC. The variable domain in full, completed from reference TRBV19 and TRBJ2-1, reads DGGITQSPKYLFRKEGQNVTLSCEQNLNHDAMYWYRQDPGQGLRLIYYSQIVNDFQKGDIAEGYSVSREKKESFPLTVTSAQKNPTAFYLCASSLNRGFEQFFGPGTRLTVL.

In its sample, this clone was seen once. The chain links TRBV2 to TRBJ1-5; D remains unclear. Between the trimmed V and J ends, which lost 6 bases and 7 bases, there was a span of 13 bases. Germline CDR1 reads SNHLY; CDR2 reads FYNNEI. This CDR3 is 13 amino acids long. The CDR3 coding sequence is TGTGCCAGCAGCAATGATGGGAACCAGCCCCAGCATTTT. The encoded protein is CASSNDGNQPQHF. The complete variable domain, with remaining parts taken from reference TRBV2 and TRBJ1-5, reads EPEVTQTPSHQVTQMGQEVILRCVPISNHLYFYWYRQILGQKVEFLVSFYNNEISEKSEIFDDQFSVERPDGSNFTLKIRSTKLEDSAMYFCASSNDGNQPQHFGDGTRLSIL.

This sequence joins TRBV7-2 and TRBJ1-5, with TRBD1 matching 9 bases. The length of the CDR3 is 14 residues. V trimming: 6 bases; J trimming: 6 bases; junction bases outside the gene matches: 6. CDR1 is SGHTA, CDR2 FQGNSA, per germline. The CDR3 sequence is CASSSTGGLQPQHF. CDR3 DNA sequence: TGTGCCAGCAGTTCCACAGGGGGCCTTCAGCCCCAGCATTTT.

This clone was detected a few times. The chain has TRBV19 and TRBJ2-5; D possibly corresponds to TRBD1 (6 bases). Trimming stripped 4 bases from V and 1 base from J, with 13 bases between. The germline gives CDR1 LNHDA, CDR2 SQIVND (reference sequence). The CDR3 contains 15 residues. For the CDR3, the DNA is TGTGCCAGTAGTACCACCACAGGGTCCCAAGAGACCCAGTACTTC. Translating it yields CASSTTTGSQETQYF.

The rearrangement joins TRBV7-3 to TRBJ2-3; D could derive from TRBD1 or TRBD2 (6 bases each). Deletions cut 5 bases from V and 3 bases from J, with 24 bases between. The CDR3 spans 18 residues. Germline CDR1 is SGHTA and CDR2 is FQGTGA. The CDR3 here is CASSVEGFGGSSTDTQYF. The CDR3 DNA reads TGTGCCAGCAGCGTCGAGGGGTTCGGGGGCTCTTCTACAGATACGCAGTATTTT. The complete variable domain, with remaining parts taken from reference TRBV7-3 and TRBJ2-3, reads GAGVSQTPSNKVTEKGKYVELRCDPISGHTALYWYRQSLGQGPEFLIYFQGTGAADDSGLPNDRFFAVRPEGSVSTLKIQRTERGDSAVYLCASSVEGFGGSSTDTQYFGPGTRLTVL.

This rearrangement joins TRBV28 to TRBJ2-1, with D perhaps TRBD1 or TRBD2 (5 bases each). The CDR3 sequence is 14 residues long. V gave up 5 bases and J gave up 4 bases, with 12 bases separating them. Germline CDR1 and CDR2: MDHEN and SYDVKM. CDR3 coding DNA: TGTGCCAGCAGTGGGACCTCCCTTTACAATGAGCAGTTCTTC. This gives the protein CASSGTSLYNEQFF.

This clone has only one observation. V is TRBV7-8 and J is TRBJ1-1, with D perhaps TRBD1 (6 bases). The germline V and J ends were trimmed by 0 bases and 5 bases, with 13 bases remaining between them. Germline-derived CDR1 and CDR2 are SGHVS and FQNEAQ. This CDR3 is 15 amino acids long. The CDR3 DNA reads TGTGCCAGCAGCTTAGCGAGGGACATAAGGACTGAAGCTTTCTTT. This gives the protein CASSLARDIRTEAFF.

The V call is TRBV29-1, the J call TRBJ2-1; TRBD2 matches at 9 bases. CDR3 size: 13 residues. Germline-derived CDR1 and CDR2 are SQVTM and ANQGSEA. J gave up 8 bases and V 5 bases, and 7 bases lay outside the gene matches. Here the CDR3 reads CSVPASGDYEQFF. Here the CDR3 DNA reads TGCAGCGTTCCGGCTAGCGGGGATTATGAGCAGTTCTTC.

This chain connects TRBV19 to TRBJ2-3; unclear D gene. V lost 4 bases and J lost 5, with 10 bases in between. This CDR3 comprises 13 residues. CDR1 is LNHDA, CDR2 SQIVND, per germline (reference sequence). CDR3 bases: TGTGCCAGTAGTACAGGTCTGAGAGATACGCAGTATTTT. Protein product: CASSTGLRDTQYF.